One and the same sample provided the 19 T cell receptor beta chains below, sequenced in a study of blood T cells in healthy people across ages. Primers used in a second PCR of about 6 to 11 cycles were a sample-barcoded 5' primer and a J-beta primer mix. TCRdb processed the 5' RACE reads anew with MiXCR; each CDR3 protein has one entry. There are 660,000 or so distinct CDR3 sequences in the sample; 45% to 65% occur only once, and approximately 37% lies in the top ten. The specimen was blood. The receptors derive from a man aged 55 to 70 in good health.

This clonotype was found a few times. V usage is TRBV28 and J usage is TRBJ1-5; maybe TRBD1 (5 bases). Germline assignment: CDR1 MDHEN and CDR2 SYDVKM. The V end lost 2 bases, the J end lost 7 bases, and 15 bases lay between the germline ends. The CDR3 is 15 amino acids. The CDR3 here is CASSLRGTGSQPQHF. As DNA, the CDR3 is TGTGCCAGCAGTTTACGCGGGACTGGCTCACAGCCCCAGCATTTT.

The CDR3 DNA reads as TGTGCCAGCAGTTTAGGGGGGTGGGACAATGAGCAGTTCTTC. As protein: CASSLGGWDNEQFF. The chain couples TRBV12-3 or TRBV12-4 to TRBJ2-1; D could derive from TRBD1 or TRBD2 (5 bases each). The CDR3 extends over 14 amino acids. Trimming cost V 1 base and J 5 bases, with 9 bases left between them.

Of note for this clonotype: Sequence at one end of the junction differs from germline and may be a read error. Written as DNA, the CDR3 is TGTGCCAGCAGTTTAGAGGCGAGGCAGGGCGCAGATGCGCAGTATTTT. It codes for CASSLEARQGADAQYF. The chain carries TRBV12-3 or TRBV12-4 and TRBJ2-3; weak D call: TRBD1 (5 bases). This CDR3 has 16 residues.

This chain connects TRBV4-1 to TRBJ2-7; no firm D call. V was trimmed by 5 bases and J by 0 bases, leaving 14 bases between them. The germline V gene encodes CDR1 MGHRA and CDR2 YSYEKL. This CDR3 contains 15 residues. The CDR3 reads CASSTGPVSSYEQYF. The CDR3 nucleotides read TGCGCCAGCAGCACCGGGCCCGTTAGCTCCTACGAGCAGTACTTC.

With respect to this clonotype: At one end the junction does not follow the germline gene, possibly because of a read error. The chain joins TRBV12-3 or TRBV12-4 to TRBJ2-1; perhaps TRBD2 as D (6 bases). This CDR3 is 13 amino acids long. The CDR3 loop is CASILLAAYEQFF. CDR3 nucleotide sequence: TGTGCCAGCATTTTATTAGCGGCGTACGAGCAGTTCTTC.

The V call is TRBV18, the J call TRBJ2-7; 7 positions match TRBD2. V lost 6 bases to trimming and J lost 6 bases; unmatched junction nucleotides: 8. The CDR3 consists of 13 residues. CDR1 and CDR2 from the germline V gene are KGHSH and LQKENI. DNA of the CDR3: TGTGCCAGCTCCCGGACCGAGCGGGGCGAGCAGTACTTC. Protein sequence: CASSRTERGEQYF. Filled out from reference TRBV18 and TRBJ2-7, the complete variable domain reads NAGVMQNPRHLVRRRGQEARLRCSPMKGHSHVYWYRQLPEEGLKFMVYLQKENIIDESGMPKERFSAEFPKEGPSILRIQQVVRGDSAAYFCASSRTERGEQYFGPGTRLTVT.

The genes are TRBV7-2 and TRBJ2-1; tentatively, D is TRBD1 (5 bases). V shed 4 bases and J shed 7 bases, with 14 bases lying between them. CDR3 size: 14 residues. The germline V gene encodes CDR1 SGHTA and CDR2 FQGNSA. CDR3 nucleotides: TGTGCCAGCAGCTCCCAGGGCGCTTTAAATGAGCAGTTCTTC. It codes for CASSSQGALNEQFF.

The chain links TRBV6-5 to TRBJ2-4, with 8 bases aligning to TRBD1. This CDR3 comprises 14 residues. The germline V gene encodes CDR1 MNHEY and CDR2 SVGAGI. The V and J ends lost 5 bases and 6 bases, in that order; junction bases with no gene match: 6. As DNA, the CDR3 is TGTGCCAGCAGTCTGACAGGGGTGGGAAACATTCAGTACTTC. Its protein is CASSLTGVGNIQYF.

This chain uses TRBV20-1 with TRBJ2-3, with 12 bases lining up with TRBD1. V lost 6 bases to trimming and J lost 6 bases; unmatched junction nucleotides: 13. The CDR3 contains 16 residues. In germline, CDR1 is DFQATT, CDR2 SNEGSKA (reference sequence). The CDR3 bases are TGCAGTGCGATCGGGACAGGGGGCGTCCCCACGGATACGCAGTATTTT. This sequence encodes CSAIGTGGVPTDTQYF.

This sequence joins TRBV10-3 and TRBJ2-7; 14 nucleotides match TRBD2. After removal of 6 bases from V and 4 bases from J, the junction contained 2 bases not matched to a gene. Germline CDR1 ENHRY, CDR2 SYGVKD. This CDR3 has 14 amino acids. CDR3 sequence: CAIRTSGGDYEQYF. The CDR3 coding sequence is TGTGCCATCAGGACTAGCGGGGGGGATTACGAGCAGTACTTC.

The chain is built from TRBV11-2 and TRBJ2-6; D unclear. The CDR3 sequence is 16 residues long. The V end lost 2 bases, the J end lost 4 bases, and 12 bases lay between the germline ends. Germline V lookup: CDR1 SGHAT, CDR2 FQNNGV. The CDR3 is CASSLSYNPGANVLTF. The CDR3 DNA reads TGTGCCAGCAGCTTAAGTTACAATCCCGGGGCCAACGTCCTGACTTTC.

This clonotype occurred many times. The V gene is TRBV4-1, the J gene TRBJ2-5; no definite D call. Germline CDR1 and CDR2: MGHRA and YSYEKL. This CDR3 is built from 14 residues. V lost 1 base to trimming and J lost 2 bases, with 8 bases between them. This CDR3 is CASSQGAGQETQYF. The CDR3 region has the DNA TGCGCCAGCAGCCAAGGCGCCGGGCAAGAGACCCAGTACTTC.

Notes on this clonotype: Since the CDR3 does not end with the conserved phenylalanine or tryptophan, this likely comes from a read error. The V call is TRBV20-1, the J call TRBJ2-1, with D perhaps TRBD2 (5 bases). The germline V and J ends were trimmed by 3 bases and 7 bases, with 10 bases remaining between them. Germline-derived CDR1 and CDR2 are DFQATT and SNEGSKA (reference sequence). This CDR3 has 12 residues. The CDR3 sequence is CSASGVGNEQFL. Written as DNA, the CDR3 is TGCAGTGCTAGCGGGGTAGGGAATGAGCAGTTCCTC.

The V and J genes are TRBV10-3 and TRBJ2-3; 7 positions agree with TRBD2. This CDR3 is built from 13 residues. V was clipped by 5 bases and J by 3 bases; unmatched bases: 2. The germline gives CDR1 ENHRY, CDR2 SYGVKD. The CDR3 DNA reads TGTGCCATCAGTAGCGGGGATACAGATACGCAGTATTTT. Translating gives CAISSGDTDTQYF.

The gene calls are TRBV7-8 and TRBJ2-5, with a tentative D call TRBD2 (6 bases). The V gene's germline CDR1 is SGHVS and CDR2 FQNEAQ. V was trimmed by 5 bases and J by 1 base, leaving 14 bases between them. The CDR3 extends over 15 amino acids. In DNA, the CDR3 is TGTGCCAGCAGCCCCGGGACTTTCACCCAAGAGACCCAGTACTTC. Protein product: CASSPGTFTQETQYF.

This CDR3 reads CASSSSRTSGGAGETQYF. The DNA for the CDR3 is TGTGCCAGCAGCTCATCCCGGACTAGCGGGGGGGCAGGGGAGACCCAGTACTTC. The gene calls are TRBV7-2 and TRBJ2-5, with 15 bases lining up with TRBD2. Germline V CDR1 and CDR2: SGHTA, FQGNSA. J was trimmed by 5 bases and V by 4 bases; bases with no gene match: 11. There are 18 residues in the CDR3.

This clonotype was seen at least ten times. The rearrangement links TRBV6-5 to TRBJ1-4; D might be TRBD1 (6 bases). Germline assignment: CDR1 MNHEY and CDR2 SVGAGI. The CDR3 loop spans 16 amino acids. V was pared by 3 bases and J by 8 bases, with 19 bases between. The CDR3: CASSYGRGRAGEKLFF. The CDR3 coding sequence is TGTGCCAGCAGTTATGGTCGGGGGCGAGCTGGGGAAAAACTGTTTTTT.

The V call is TRBV15, the J call TRBJ2-7; D ambiguous. V lost 4 bases to trimming and J lost 6 bases, with 13 bases between them. Germline V gene sequence: CDR1 LNHNV, CDR2 YYDKDF (reference sequence). The CDR3 totals 13 residues. The CDR3 bases are TGTGCCACCAGCACACGTCCGCCTCTCGAGCAGTACTTC. This codes for CATSTRPPLEQYF.

In this sample, this clonotype turned up many times. V usage is TRBV12-3 or TRBV12-4 and J usage is TRBJ1-1, with D possibly matching TRBD1 (5 bases). The CDR3 covers 12 residues. V was pared by 4 bases and J by 6 bases, with 9 bases between. The chain's CDR3 is CASSSQGAEAFF. The DNA of the CDR3 is TGTGCCAGCAGTTCCCAAGGGGCTGAAGCTTTCTTT.